One and the same sample provided the 8 T cell receptor beta chains below, sequenced in a study of T cells in Graves' hyperthyroidism and ophthalmopathy (dated by TCRdb to between 2018 and 2020). Library preparation was by multiplex PCR. This sample was sequenced with an Illumina HiSeq 2000. The TCR beta CDR3 regions were amplified from the RNA transcripts. The first round of RT-PCR for the TCR CDR3 was performed with the HTBI primer set and the Qiagen OneStep RT-PCR kit. TCRdb ran its own pipeline on the public reads, namely fastp trimming at Q25 and MiXCR clone calling, and kept in-frame beta chains. CDR3 protein duplicates are merged, each entry listing the most common genes and DNA. Present in this sample are fewer than 450,000 distinct CDR3 sequences, roughly 15% of which were seen just once. Of the sample, approximately 20% is held by the ten largest clones. Sequencing input: blood. The source of these receptors is a woman aged 55-69 years with Graves' ophthalmopathy.

The V call is TRBV9, the J call TRBJ2-3; D might be TRBD2 (5 bases). Per germline, CDR1 SGDLS and CDR2 YYNGEE. V gave up 0 bases and J gave up 6 bases, with 11 bases separating them. There are 14 residues in the CDR3. CDR3 protein: CASSVASGIDTQYF. CDR3 nucleotide sequence: TGTGCCAGCAGCGTAGCTTCGGGGATCGATACGCAGTATTTT.

This clonotype was counted only a few times. This chain uses TRBV27 with TRBJ2-1; D gene ambiguous. Germline CDR1 MNHEY, CDR2 SMNVEV (reference sequence). V dropped 9 bases and J dropped 12 bases, with 18 bases sitting between them. The CDR3 covers 12 residues. The CDR3 here is CARTLVVLVQFF. The CDR3 bases are TGTGCCAGGACCTTAGTAGTTCTCGTGCAGTTCTTC.

The table lists this clonotype with many counts. One junction end does not reproduce the germline sequence, and a read error may be involved. The chain employs TRBV5-1 and TRBJ2-3, with no clear D. CDR3 length: 14 amino acids. The germline gives CDR1 SGHRS, CDR2 YFSETQ. CDR3 in amino acids: CASSLDSGTDTQYF. CDR3 nucleotides: TGCGCCAGCAGCTTGGACAGTGGCACCGATACGCAGTATTTT.

This clonotype has ten or more counts. V usage is TRBV12-3 or TRBV12-4 and J usage is TRBJ2-2; no definite D call. V lost 6 bases to trimming and J lost 7 bases, with 6 bases between them. The CDR3 runs 11 residues. DNA for the CDR3: TGTGCCAGCAGCGGTGGCGGGGAGCTGTTTTTT. The encoded protein is CASSGGGELFF.

A few counts support this clonotype. This could be a read error, since a much larger clone is one nucleotide away. The chain joins TRBV5-4 to TRBJ1-1, with 7 bases that match TRBD1. Germline CDR1 reads SGHNT; CDR2 reads YYREEE (reference sequence). V was pared by 3 bases and J by 2 bases, with 1 base of the junction left unmatched. This CDR3 is 13 amino acids long. CDR3 in amino acids: CASSWDSNTEAFF. CDR3 nucleotides: TGTGCCAGCAGCTGGGACAGCAACACTGAAGCTTTCTTT.

V usage is TRBV7-3 and J usage is TRBJ1-2, with D tentatively TRBD1 (6 bases). This CDR3 contains 18 residues. Germline loops: CDR1 SGHTA, CDR2 FQGTGA. The V end lost 0 bases, the J end lost 1 base, and 18 bases lay between the germline ends. CDR3 DNA: TGTGCCAGCAGCTTAACGGGTCCCGGGACATCACTTAACTATGGCTACACCTTC. Encoded protein: CASSLTGPGTSLNYGYTF. Drawing the rest from reference TRBV7-3 and TRBJ1-2, the complete variable domain is GAGVSQTPSNKVTEKGKYVELRCDPISGHTALYWYRQSLGQGPEFLIYFQGTGAADDSGLPNDRFFAVRPEGSVSTLKIQRTERGDSAVYLCASSLTGPGTSLNYGYTFGSGTRLTVV.

Only one count was recorded for this clonotype. J is TRBJ2-1 and V is TRBV19; possibly TRBD1 for D (6 bases). Germline CDR1 reads LNHDA; CDR2 reads SQIVND (reference sequence). V dropped 5 bases and J dropped 8 bases, with 10 bases sitting between them. The CDR3 consists of 12 residues. The CDR3 DNA reads as TGTGCCAGTAGTGAAAGGGGGTATGAGCAGTTCTTC. Its protein product is CASSERGYEQFF.

This clonotype was seen many times. The CDR3 sequence is CASSATSGQETQYF. CDR3 sequence (DNA): TGTGCCAGCTCAGCCACTAGCGGCCAAGAGACCCAGTACTTC. The chain uses TRBV18 and TRBJ2-5; 8 positions agree with TRBD2. Losses at the gene ends were 5 bases for V and 1 base for J; bases not matched to a gene: 3. This CDR3 is 14 amino acids long. The germline V gene encodes CDR1 KGHSH and CDR2 LQKENI. Based on the CDR3 plus reference TRBV18 and TRBJ2-5, the full variable domain is NAGVMQNPRHLVRRRGQEARLRCSPMKGHSHVYWYRQLPEEGLKFMVYLQKENIIDESGMPKERFSAEFPKEGPSILRIQQVVRGDSAAYFCASSATSGQETQYFGPGTRLLVL.